This T cell receptor beta chain was found in a study of tumor-infiltrating lymphocytes in localized non-small cell lung cancer (dated by TCRdb to the early 2020s). For the study in its entirety: Patients whose samples were collected after neoadjuvant chemotherapy, as well as both smokers and never-smokers and several histologies, were included in the cohort. Each patient contributed resected tumor tissue and uninvolved lung tissue from the same patient, described as non-adjacent to the tumor. Flow cytometry, multiplex immunofluorescence, RNA-seq, exome sequencing and proteomics were applied to the same patients as TCR sequencing, which was one of several integrated assays. In total, the ICON cohort consisted of over a hundred surgical patients with localized non-small cell lung cancer who had their tumors resected. For 50 to 60 patients, immunoSEQ T-cell fraction was compared between paired tumor and uninvolved lung. Study-level results and caveats: No difference in TCR-derived T-cell fraction was observed between the flow cytometry-defined immunotypes IM1 (good prognosis) and IM2 (poor prognosis). Assay coverage varied across patients depending on available tissue quantity, so only a subset of the cohort had TCR sequencing. In line with immunofluorescence CD3 counts, TCRbeta sequencing supported higher T cell infiltration in tumors compared with uninvolved lung tissue. Different pieces of the same tissue were used for different assays, so technical variation could not be separated from intratumor heterogeneity.

Patient enrollment in ICON started in early 2016, and the final patient was enrolled in the second half of 2018. From a subcohort of some 76 patients, fresh tumor and matched uninvolved tissue were collected for in-depth immune analyses, including TCR sequencing. DNA for TCR sequencing was isolated from bulk tissue, and no cell sorting was done. The germline V and J ends show losses of 6 bases and 6 bases respectively, and no gene match explains 6 bases of the junction. The CDR3, from cysteine to phenylalanine, totals 14 residues. Only the CDR3 portion is preserved as DNA: 42 bases, with reading frame beginning at the first base. The germline V gene supplies CDR1 MDHEN and CDR2 SYDVKM. With regard to this clone: The antigen it binds to is not known. No base-level quality is on record; no much larger clone is a single base apart.

The immunoSEQ assay used for TCR sequencing gave the T-cell fraction in both tumor and uninvolved lung tissue. The authors' pipeline ran thus. To analyze survival, patients were divided into a high T-cell fraction group (upper tertile) and a low T-cell fraction group (lower two tertiles), and the two groups were compared using a log-rank test. Paired tumor versus uninvolved lung differences in T-cell fraction were tested with a signed-rank test. What TCRdb holds here is the immuneACCESS table cut down to in-frame rearrangements. Part of the clones is not present; checked against another copy, under half of the missing clones reflect an unresolved V gene, and the others are unexplained. The DNA was the basis for D and trimming; V, J and clone size are from that table. The table for this sample lists some 17,000 clones; approximately 80% of them were counted only once. The ten most abundant clones make up about a tenth of the sample.

The origin of this receptor is a human donor with non-small cell lung cancer. Sequences were obtained from uninvolved lung tissue not adjacent to the tumor. The rearranged chain carries TRBV28 and TRBJ2-1; TRBD2 fits 9 bases in the junction. The CDR3 has the sequence CASRLRLAVNEQFF. The DNA sequence is as follows: TGTGCCAGCAGGCTCCGACTAGCGGTCAATGAGCAGTTCTTC.